This entry lists 32 T cell receptor beta chains sequenced from one sample in a study of cytomegalovirus exposure and HLA in healthy donors. Primers for the PCR totalled 60 Vbeta and 13 Jbeta. Using immunoSEQ multiplex PCR, the repertoire was profiled, and TCRdb retains in-frame clones only, with some absent. The table has about 82,000 clones, roughly 80% seen once. The sequencing sample was made of PBMCs. Source of these receptors: a man in his fifties or sixties in good health and CMV-seronegative.

The rearrangement joins TRBV7-2 to TRBJ1-1; D is unresolved. The V end lost 3 bases, the J end lost 2 bases, and 7 bases lay between the germline ends. This CDR3 is 13 amino acids long. CDR1 and CDR2 from the germline V gene are SGHTA and FQGNSA. CDR3 bases: TGTGCCAGCAGCTTCGGGAGCAACACTGAAGCTTTCTTT. Amino acids: CASSFGSNTEAFF.

The V and J genes are TRBV19 and TRBJ2-7; D is uncertain. Trimming removed 5 bases at V and 2 bases at J, with 13 bases between. CDR1 and CDR2 (germline): LNHDA, SQIVND (reference sequence). The CDR3 consists of 14 residues. CDR3 region: CASSDGFSTYEQYF. The CDR3 coding sequence is TGTGCCAGTAGTGACGGGTTCTCGACCTACGAGCAGTACTTC.

V usage is TRBV19 and J usage is TRBJ1-5; D is ambiguous. Germline-derived CDR1 and CDR2 are LNHDA and SQIVND (reference sequence). V dropped 4 bases and J dropped 7 bases, with 26 bases sitting between them. The CDR3 is 18 amino acids. The CDR3 sequence: CASSRGLPMGGGRQPQHF. CDR3 DNA sequence: TGTGCCAGTAGTAGAGGACTCCCAATGGGTGGCGGTCGGCAGCCCCAGCATTTT.

The J gene is TRBJ1-2, the V gene TRBV30; D remains unclear. This CDR3 spans 13 amino acids. Germline CDR1 is GTSNPN and CDR2 is SVGIG (reference sequence). Trimming removed 3 bases from V and 2 bases from J, with 10 bases in between. The CDR3 is CAWSPRGNYGYTF. In DNA form, the CDR3 reads TGTGCCTGGAGCCCCAGAGGGAACTATGGCTACACCTTC.

The rearrangement joins TRBV4-2 to TRBJ2-3; TRBD2 aligns across 10 bases. Germline CDR1 and CDR2: LGHNA and YNFKEQ. The CDR3 has 14 amino acids. CDR3 loop: CATQRGGNTDTQYF. The CDR3 region has the DNA TGTGCAACGCAGCGGGGGGGCAACACAGATACGCAGTATTTT.

This clone turned up a few times. The rearrangement joins TRBV5-1 to TRBJ2-3, with 12 bases lining up with TRBD2. This CDR3 region has 14 residues. V was clipped by 4 bases and J by 6 bases; unmatched bases: 3. Germline V CDR1 and CDR2: SGHRS, YFSETQ. CDR3 in amino acids: CASSATSGGDTQYF. The CDR3 DNA sequence: TGCGCCAGCAGCGCTACTAGCGGGGGGGATACGCAGTATTTT.

The rearrangement links TRBV21-1 to TRBJ1-1. TRBV21-1 is noted as a pseudogene. The CDR3 covers 16 residues. CDR3 residues: CASSKGGGGKNTEAFF. Here the CDR3 DNA reads TGTGCCAGCAGCAAAGGCGGTGGGGGGAAGAACACTGAAGCTTTCTTT.

V gene TRBV18 combines with J gene TRBJ2-5; perhaps TRBD2 as D (5 bases). CDR1 is KGHSH and CDR2 is LQKENI in the germline V gene. Between the trimmed V and J ends, which lost 3 bases and 2 bases, there was a span of 13 bases. The CDR3 covers 15 residues. CDR3 in DNA: TGTGCCAGCTCACCCCTAGAGGGCAGGCAAGAGACCCAGTACTTC. Amino acids: CASSPLEGRQETQYF.

This chain links TRBV5-8 with TRBJ2-2, with D perhaps matching TRBD1 (5 bases). CDR1 is SGHTS, CDR2 YDEGEE, per germline. The CDR3 is 14 amino acids. V gave up 4 bases and J gave up 4 bases, with 11 bases separating them. CDR3: CASSARGATGELFF. The CDR3 bases are TGTGCCAGCAGCGCCCGTGGGGCCACCGGGGAGCTGTTTTTT.

This chain uses TRBV30 with TRBJ1-1; a possible D gene is TRBD1 (5 bases). The germline V gene encodes CDR1 GTSNPN and CDR2 SVGIG (reference sequence). V gave up 0 bases and J gave up 1 base, with 12 bases separating them. The CDR3 consists of 15 residues. This chain's CDR3 is CAWSVNQGRNTEAFF. DNA for the CDR3: TGTGCCTGGAGTGTAAACCAGGGTCGGAACACTGAAGCTTTCTTT.

V is TRBV6-5 and J is TRBJ2-1; 9 bases agree with TRBD1. CDR1 MNHEY and CDR2 SVGAGI come from the germline V gene. CDR3 length: 16 residues. Germline trimming cut 4 bases from V and 5 bases from J; bases unmatched to any gene: 9. The CDR3: CASSLPGQGKNNEQFF. The CDR3 DNA follows: TGTGCCAGCAGTTTACCCGGACAGGGGAAGAACAATGAGCAGTTCTTC.

DNA for the CDR3: TGTGCCAGTAGCAACAGGGGCACTGAAGCTTTCTTT. Protein sequence: CASSNRGTEAFF. The chain employs TRBV19 and TRBJ1-1; 7 positions agree with TRBD1. Germline CDR1 and CDR2: LNHDA and SQIVND (reference sequence). V lost 6 bases and J lost 4; bases outside the gene matches: 2. The CDR3 is 12 residues long.

This clone was counted once. The CDR3 DNA reads TGTGCCAGCAGATCCGGGACAGGGGGGACTGAAGCTTTCTTT. Translating it yields CASRSGTGGTEAFF. V and J are TRBV6-1 and TRBJ1-1; 11 bases line up with TRBD1. V gave up 6 bases and J gave up 5 bases; unmatched junction bases: 5. The CDR3 extends over 14 amino acids. CDR1 and CDR2 from the germline V gene are MNHNS and SASEGT.

The CDR3 sequence: CAWSAPGQRSYEQYF. DNA of the CDR3: TGTGCCTGGAGTGCACCGGGACAGCGCTCCTACGAGCAGTACTTC. This sequence joins TRBV30 and TRBJ2-7; 7 bases align to TRBD1. V lost 1 base, J lost 0 bases, and 6 bases stayed unmatched. Germline CDR1 is GTSNPN and CDR2 is SVGIG (reference sequence). The CDR3 length is 15 residues.

This rearrangement joins TRBV6-5 to TRBJ2-2; no clear D. Germline lookup yields CDR1 MNHEY and CDR2 SVGAGI. The CDR3 is made up of 15 amino acids. Trimming cost V 0 bases and J 1 base, with 6 bases left between them. The CDR3 is CASSYSPGNTGELFF. In DNA, the CDR3 is TGTGCCAGCAGTTACTCGCCCGGGAACACCGGGGAGCTGTTTTTT.

The chain links TRBV4-1 to TRBJ2-1, with 7 bases that match TRBD1. The CDR3 runs to 15 residues. Germline loops: CDR1 MGHRA, CDR2 YSYEKL. The V and J ends lost 4 bases and 1 base, in that order; junction bases with no gene match: 4. This chain's CDR3 is CASSRQGGSYNEQFF. CDR3 DNA sequence: TGCGCCAGCAGCCGACAGGGTGGTTCCTACAATGAGCAGTTCTTC.

This clone was counted only a few times. The chain combines TRBV6-5 with TRBJ1-1; no firm D call. The CDR3 runs to 13 residues. Trimming removed 2 bases at V and 0 bases at J, with 4 bases between. Germline CDR1 reads MNHEY; CDR2 reads SVGAGI. The CDR3 loop is CASSYRVNTEAFF. The CDR3 DNA follows: TGTGCCAGCAGTTACCGAGTGAACACTGAAGCTTTCTTT.

V usage is TRBV19 and J usage is TRBJ2-2, with 7 bases that match TRBD2. V shed 6 bases and J 1 base; nucleotides not matched to a gene: 5. Per the germline V gene, CDR1 is LNHDA and CDR2 is SQIVND (reference sequence). CDR3 length: 15 residues. Here the CDR3 reads CASRGVAGNTGELFF. In DNA, the CDR3 is TGTGCCAGTAGGGGAGTAGCGGGGAACACCGGGGAGCTGTTTTTT.

This chain connects TRBV19 to TRBJ2-7; perhaps TRBD1 as D (6 bases). V was clipped by 6 bases and J by 5 bases, with 17 bases between them. This CDR3 is built from 14 residues. The germline CDR1 and CDR2 sequences are LNHDA and SQIVND (reference sequence). CDR3 residues: CASSPGARGDEQYF. Written as DNA, the CDR3 is TGTGCCAGTAGCCCAGGGGCACGGGGCGACGAGCAGTACTTC.

CDR3 amino acids: CASSPDRTPGYTF. The CDR3 bases are TGTGCCAGCAGTCCCGACAGGACCCCAGGCTACACCTTC. The gene calls are TRBV2 and TRBJ1-2, with D maybe TRBD1 (6 bases). The CDR3 loop spans 13 amino acids. V gave up 5 bases and J gave up 8 bases, with 15 bases separating them. Looked up from germline, CDR1 is SNHLY and CDR2 is FYNNEI.

The chain employs TRBV28 and TRBJ2-7; D is unresolved. V lost 3 bases and J 3 bases, leaving 12 bases between the germline ends. CDR1 and CDR2 (germline): MDHEN, SYDVKM. The CDR3 totals 14 residues. The CDR3, as DNA: TGTGCCAGCAGTTTTCCCTACGGTGACTACGAGCAGTACTTC. This encodes CASSFPYGDYEQYF.

The sample holds a few counts of this clone. The chain has TRBV21-1 and TRBJ1-6; no DNA check was done on the table's D call, TRBD1. TRBV21-1 is a known pseudogene. The CDR3 contains 15 residues. As DNA, the CDR3 is TGTGCCAGCAGCAAAGAGGCAGGGGGAGGATCACCCCTCCACTTT. Translation: CASSKEAGGGSPLHF.

This clone was detected only a few times. This rearrangement joins TRBV5-1 to TRBJ2-3; D is uncertain. V dropped 7 bases and J dropped 5 bases, with 14 bases sitting between them. The CDR3 runs 13 residues. CDR1 and CDR2 (germline): SGHRS, YFSETQ. The CDR3: CASLAPPGDTQYF. The CDR3 DNA is TGCGCCAGCTTGGCACCACCAGGAGATACGCAGTATTTT. The full variable domain, with the rest looked up from reference TRBV5-1 and TRBJ2-3, is KAGVTQTPRYLIKTRGQQVTLSCSPISGHRSVSWYQQTPGQGLQFLFEYFSETQRNKGNFPGRFSGRQFSNSRSEMNVSTLELGDSALYLCASLAPPGDTQYFGPGTRLTVL.

Only a few counts were recorded for this clone. The J gene is TRBJ1-5, the V gene TRBV25-1; 8 bases are shared with TRBD1. J lost 3 bases, V lost 4 bases, and 8 bases had no gene match. Germline assignment: CDR1 MGHDK and CDR2 SYGVNS. The CDR3 consists of 16 residues. CDR3 amino acids: CASSAQTGEDNQPQHF. In DNA, the CDR3 is TGTGCCAGCAGTGCCCAGACAGGGGAGGACAATCAGCCCCAGCATTTT.

The CDR3 region is CASSYRTGELFF. CDR3 coding DNA: TGTGCCAGCAGCTACAGAACCGGGGAGCTGTTTTTT. The chain is built from TRBV7-2 and TRBJ2-2; D is unclear. Trimming left V 4 bases short and J 5 bases short, with 5 bases between. Germline CDR1 is SGHTA and CDR2 is FQGNSA. CDR3 length: 12 amino acids.

J is TRBJ2-5 and V is TRBV10-2; 14 bases fit TRBD2. TRBJ2-7 matches the DNA end more closely, so the J call is doubtful. Germline V gives CDR1 WSHSY, CDR2 SAAADI. The CDR3 consists of 15 residues. The CDR3 region has the DNA TGCGCCAGCAGTAGGACTAGCGGGGGGCACTACGAGCAGTACTTC. Translation: CASSRTSGGHYEQYF.

The chain's CDR3 is CASSPRGLSGNTIYF. The CDR3 DNA reads TGTGCCAGCAGCCCCAGGGGGCTCTCTGGAAACACCATATATTTT. V is TRBV9 and J is TRBJ1-3; TRBD1 aligns across 8 bases. V dropped 4 bases and J dropped 0; count of bases not matched to a gene: 3. Per germline, CDR1 SGDLS and CDR2 YYNGEE. This CDR3 has 15 residues.

The chain links TRBV5-1 to TRBJ2-7, with D tentatively TRBD2 (5 bases). The germline V and J ends were trimmed by 4 bases and 2 bases, with 13 bases remaining between them. The germline V gene has CDR1 SGHRS and CDR2 YFSETQ. This CDR3 is 14 amino acids long. CDR3 protein: CASSPGLTTYEQYF. The CDR3 bases are TGCGCCAGCAGCCCCGGACTTACAACCTACGAGCAGTACTTC.

This clone has just a few counts. This chain joins TRBV11-3 and TRBJ2-7; 7 bases match TRBD1. Germline CDR1 reads SGHNT; CDR2 reads YENEEA. The CDR3 extends over 13 amino acids. The ends lost 1 base at V and 6 bases at J; junction bases unmatched: 3. For the CDR3, the DNA is TGTGCCAGCAGCTTAGGACAGGGCGGCGAGCAGTACTTC. Residues: CASSLGQGGEQYF.

This clone was seen a few times. The chain joins TRBV10-3 to TRBJ2-1, with 8 bases fitting TRBD1. Trimming cost V 6 bases and J 12 bases; bases outside gene matches: 7. The CDR3 consists of 12 residues. The germline V gene has CDR1 ENHRY and CDR2 SYGVKD. CDR3 bases: TGTGCCATCAGCGACACAGGGGGTGGGCAGTTCTTC. It yields the protein CAISDTGGGQFF.

A remark on this clone: Sequence at one end of the junction differs from germline and may be a read error. The CDR3 DNA reads as TGTGCTAGCAGCCCCCTGGGCGCGTCCCACTTTGATCAGACCCAGTACTTC. Translating it yields CASSPLGASHFDQTQYF. V and J are TRBV7-7 and TRBJ2-5; D unclear. Per germline, CDR1 SSHAT and CDR2 FNYEAQ (reference sequence). The CDR3 is 17 amino acids.

This clone has only a few counts. V gene TRBV19 combines with J gene TRBJ2-7; 11 bases line up with TRBD1. Germline CDR1 and CDR2: LNHDA and SQIVND (reference sequence). The length of the CDR3 is 15 residues. V was clipped by 7 bases and J by 3 bases; unmatched bases: 8. The CDR3 is CASTLTGTGGYEQYF. The CDR3 coding sequence is TGTGCCAGTACCCTTACCGGGACAGGGGGCTACGAGCAGTACTTC.